This TCR beta chain appears in the sequencing data of a study of blood T cell repertoires in COVID-19. Whole-study context: Italy, Spain and the United States were the sources of the convalescent and acute COVID-19 samples. Sample material is recorded as cDNA or gDNA derived from T cells, B-cell-depleted T cells, or PBMCs.

Per the original data handling: Amplification with reference gene primers provided the estimates of nucleated cell counts. Clones were read by immunoSEQ multiplex PCR, and TCRdb kept only the in-frame ones, dropping some. V and J calls and clone size are copied from that table; D and trimming were computed from the DNA. The sample has about 220,000 clones, over 60% seen once; the top ten hold roughly 7%. V shed 1 base, J shed 3 bases, and the junction held 5 bases outside the gene matches. Germline values: CDR1 SGDLS, CDR2 YYNGEE. This CDR3 region has 16 residues. This TCR was sampled from a woman in her 70s with acute or convalescent COVID-19. The sample was peripheral blood. V usage is TRBV9 and J usage is TRBJ2-3, with 10 positions matching TRBD2. Written as DNA, the CDR3 is TGTGCCAGCAGCGTAAGGACTAGCGGAACTACAGATACGCAGTATTTT. Protein sequence: CASSVRTSGTTDTQYF. Filled out from reference TRBV9 and TRBJ2-3, the complete variable domain reads DSGVTQTPKHLITATGQRVTLRCSPRSGDLSVYWYQQSLDQGLQFLIQYYNGEERAKGNILERFSAQQFPDLHSELNLSSLELGDSALYFCASSVRTSGTTDTQYFGPGTRLTVL.